This T cell receptor beta chain derives from a study of T-cell reconstitution after alpha-beta-depleted transplantation in children. This clonotype has a count of ten or more. Its antigen remains unidentified. This CDR3 contains 17 residues. The V and J ends lost 3 bases and 1 base respectively, with 17 bases between them. Germline assignment: CDR1 WSHSY and CDR2 SAAADI. Study results and limitations: Approximately two months post-transplant, alpha-beta T cells reportedly originated from several hundred expanded graft clones. After transplant, high TCRbeta diversity at day 60 in some patients arose from surviving recipient T cells and thymic progenitors. One year after transplant, T-cell counts and diversity came mostly from newly produced T cells.

Unique molecular identifiers were used in preparing the TCRbeta library. TCRdb processed the PCR reads anew with MiXCR; each CDR3 protein has one entry. The data contain around 700,000 distinct CDR3 sequences, around 13% of them singletons. This clonotype was sampled from a girl aged 2-10 years with congenital amegakaryocytic thrombocytopenia, due to receive a stem cell transplant. The chain links TRBV10-2 to TRBJ2-3; D is uncertain. This material consisted of PBMCs, taken before TCRalphabeta/CD19-depleted stem cell transplant. CDR3 sequence reads: CASSDFGRVRRTDTQYF. The CDR3 nucleotides are TGCGCCAGCAGTGATTTCGGACGAGTTCGGCGCACAGATACGCAGTATTTT.